A selection of T cell receptor beta chains follows, all from one sample in a study of T cell responses to AZD1222 COVID-19 vaccine. Produced via immunoSEQ multiplex PCR; TCRdb's table is partial and in-frame only. The profile covers about 150,000 clones, with about nine tenths appearing a single time and approximately 5.1% taken by the ten largest. The source was peripheral blood, collected on day 0 of AZD1222 vaccination. The receptors were sampled from an adult in good health. The CDR3 runs from the conserved cysteine through the conserved F or W. The D gene is left open where the match is weak. Expanded clones are given a class, and other clones once, few, many or no size at all.

>TRBJ2-7|NA|TRBV11-2|NA
CASNIQGGEQYF
TGTGCCAGCAACATCCAGGGTGGCGAGCAGTACTTC
>TRBJ2-1|NA|TRBV5-4|NA
CASSIQSRGNEQFF
TGTGCCAGCAGCATCCAGTCCCGAGGCAATGAGCAGTTCTTC
>TRBJ2-1|NA|TRBV3-1/TRBV3-2|NA
CASSQVTGTYNEQFF
TGTGCCAGCAGCCAAGTCACGGGAACCTACAATGAGCAGTTCTTC
>TRBJ2-7|NA|TRBV5-1|NA
CASSLGEEIWREQYF
TGCGCCAGCAGCTTGGGCGAGGAGATTTGGCGCGAGCAGTACTTC
>TRBJ2-7|NA|TRBV5-5|NA
CASSLAARGPPYEQYF
TGTGCCAGCAGCCTAGCCGCTAGGGGTCCACCCTACGAGCAGTACTTC
>TRBJ1-5|NA|TRBV9|TRBD1
CASSVGQGENQPQHF
TGTGCCAGCAGCGTCGGACAGGGGGAAAATCAGCCCCAGCATTTT
>TRBJ1-5|NA|TRBV28|TRBD1
CATTPGGRGSGQPQHF
TGTGCCACCACTCCCGGGGGCAGGGGGTCGGGGCAGCCCCAGCATTTT
>TRBJ1-6|NA|TRBV6-1|NA
CASSESISAAPLHF
TGTGCCAGCAGTGAGTCCATCTCGGCCGCACCCCTCCACTTT
>TRBJ1-1|NA|TRBV27|NA
CASSPRLNTEAFF
TGTGCCAGCAGTCCTCGTTTGAACACTGAAGCTTTCTTT
>TRBJ1-5|NA|TRBV2|NA
CASTERRFNQPQHF
TGTGCCAGCACCGAACGGAGATTCAATCAGCCCCAGCATTTT
>TRBJ2-7|NA|TRBV6-5|NA
CASTRDEKSYEQYF
TGTGCCAGTACCCGGGATGAGAAGTCCTACGAGCAGTACTTC
>TRBJ2-5|few|TRBV5-6|NA
CASSLVNKETQYF
TGTGCCAGCAGCTTGGTTAATAAAGAGACCCAGTACTTC
>TRBJ2-3|NA|TRBV5-4|NA
CASSPGTGTQYF
TGTGCCAGCAGCCCCGGGACCGGTACGCAGTATTTT
>TRBJ2-3|once|TRBV6-4|TRBD1
CASSAGQGAGDTQYF
TGTGCCAGCAGTGCGGGACAGGGGGCAGGAGATACGCAGTATTTT
>TRBJ1-2|NA|TRBV3-1/TRBV3-2|NA
CASSQTPEGYTF
TGTGCCAGCAGCCAGACCCCAGAAGGCTACACCTTC
>TRBJ2-3|few|TRBV3-1/TRBV3-2|NA
CASSQDLARTVQYF
TGTGCCAGCAGCCAAGATCTAGCAAGAACGGTGCAGTATTTT
>TRBJ1-6|few|TRBV9|NA
CASSPSDRTVLNSPLHF
TGTGCCAGCAGCCCATCGGACCGAACAGTTCTTAATTCACCCCTCCACTTT
>TRBJ2-3|NA|TRBV19|TRBD2
CASSSPHQHTAGLAGYTDTQYF
TGTGCCAGTAGTTCCCCCCATCAACACACGGCCGGGCTAGCGGGATACACAGATACGCAGTATTTT
>TRBJ2-5|NA|TRBV5-5|TRBD2
CASSLMLAGGGDGETQYF
TGTGCCAGCAGCTTGATGCTAGCGGGAGGAGGTGATGGGGAGACCCAGTACTTC
>TRBJ2-6|NA|TRBV18|NA
CASSRTGEPGANVLTF
TGTGCCAGCTCTCGCACGGGGGAGCCCGGGGCCAACGTCCTGACTTTC
>TRBJ2-7|NA|TRBV7-2|TRBD2
CASSSGLAGQYF
TGTGCCAGCAGCTCGGGACTAGCAGGGCAGTACTTC
>TRBJ1-3|NA|TRBV5-5|TRBD1
CASSLVMGQGLLSGNTIYF
TGTGCCAGCAGCTTGGTTATGGGACAGGGACTCCTCTCTGGAAACACCATATATTTT
>TRBJ2-1|NA|TRBV18|NA
CASSHSSGYNEQFF
TGTGCCAGCTCCCACAGCAGCGGTTACAATGAGCAGTTCTTC
>TRBJ2-5|NA|TRBV5-1|TRBD2
CASSLGPSGLAGGETQYF
TGCGCCAGCAGCTTAGGACCATCGGGACTAGCGGGAGGGGAGACCCAGTACTTC
>TRBJ1-2|NA|TRBV3-1/TRBV3-2|TRBD1
CASSQYGQGENYGYTF
TGTGCCAGCAGCCAATATGGACAGGGGGAAAACTATGGCTACACCTTC
>TRBJ2-5|NA|TRBV3-1/TRBV3-2|NA
CASSQSTLRGTQYF
TGTGCCAGCAGCCAATCCACCCTCCGGGGGACCCAGTACTTC
>TRBJ1-1|NA|TRBV19|NA
CASSINGGDTEAFF
TGTGCCAGTAGTATTAACGGTGGGGACACTGAAGCTTTCTTT
>TRBJ2-6|NA|TRBV18|TRBD1
CASSLVGQGGISGANVLTF
TGTGCCAGCTCACTCGTAGGACAGGGGGGAATATCTGGGGCCAACGTCCTGACTTTC
>TRBJ2-3|once|TRBV4-3|NA
CASSQPSGGGTDTQYF
TGCGCCAGCAGCCAGCCTTCCGGAGGGGGCACAGATACGCAGTATTTT
>TRBJ1-1|NA|TRBV6-5|TRBD1
CASSYGGTETEAFF
TGTGCCAGCAGTTACGGTGGGACAGAGACTGAAGCTTTCTTT
>TRBJ2-7|NA|TRBV5-4|NA
CASSLDGGPYEQYF
TGTGCCAGCAGCTTGGACGGGGGCCCCTACGAGCAGTACTTC
>TRBJ1-1|NA|TRBV12-3/TRBV12-4|NA
CAIRPGNTEAFF
TGTGCCATCCGGCCAGGGAACACTGAAGCTTTCTTT
>TRBJ2-1|NA|TRBV5-4|TRBD2
CASSSGTSYCNEQFF
TGTGCCAGCAGCTCCGGGACTAGCTACTGCAATGAGCAGTTCTTC
>TRBJ1-4|NA|TRBV29-1|TRBD1
CSVAEGGINEKLFF
TGCAGCGTTGCGGAAGGGGGCATTAATGAAAAACTGTTTTTT
>TRBJ1-5|NA|TRBV28|NA
CASSPPGAVEPQHF
TGTGCCAGCAGTCCCCCAGGGGCCGTTGAGCCCCAGCATTTT
>TRBJ2-1|NA|TRBV11-2|NA
CASSLAGTSTIPSYNEQFF
TGTGCCAGCAGCTTAGCTGGGACGTCTACAATTCCCTCCTACAATGAGCAGTTCTTC
>TRBJ2-3|NA|TRBV7-9|TRBD2
CASSWGGLASADTQYF
TGTGCCAGCAGCTGGGGGGGACTAGCGTCGGCAGATACGCAGTATTTT
>TRBJ1-1|once|TRBV18|NA
CASSPNSGGDTEAFF
TGTGCCAGCTCACCGAACAGCGGTGGTGACACTGAAGCTTTCTTT
>TRBJ1-4|NA|TRBV28|NA
CASSLVQNEKLFF
TGTGCCAGCAGTTTAGTACAGAATGAAAAACTGTTTTTT
>TRBJ2-7|NA|TRBV5-6|NA
CASSLRGDEQYF
TGTGCCAGCAGCTTGAGGGGGGACGAGCAGTACTTC
>TRBJ1-5|NA|TRBV27|NA
CASRSGYSNQPQHF
TGTGCCAGCAGGTCGGGGTATAGCAATCAGCCCCAGCATTTT
>TRBJ2-7|few|TRBV11-3|NA
CASSDSDYEQYF
TGTGCCAGCAGCGACAGCGACTACGAGCAGTACTTC
>TRBJ1-1|NA|TRBV6-5|TRBD1
CASRVQGSEAFF
TGTGCCAGCAGAGTACAGGGGTCTGAAGCTTTCTTT
>TRBJ2-7|NA|TRBV9|NA
CASSVGSGGAYEQYF
TGTGCCAGCAGCGTAGGTAGCGGAGGGGCCTACGAGCAGTACTTC
>TRBJ2-1|NA|TRBV24-1|NA
CATSDLRAASYNEQFF
TGTGCCACCAGTGATTTAAGGGCCGCTTCCTACAATGAGCAGTTCTTC
>TRBJ2-5|few|TRBV19|TRBD1
CAASWETGEETQYF
TGTGCCGCTTCGTGGGAGACAGGGGAAGAGACCCAGTACTTC
>TRBJ1-5|NA|TRBV19|NA
CASSMAPGYSNQPQHF
TGTGCCAGTAGCATGGCCCCCGGATATAGCAATCAGCCCCAGCATTTT